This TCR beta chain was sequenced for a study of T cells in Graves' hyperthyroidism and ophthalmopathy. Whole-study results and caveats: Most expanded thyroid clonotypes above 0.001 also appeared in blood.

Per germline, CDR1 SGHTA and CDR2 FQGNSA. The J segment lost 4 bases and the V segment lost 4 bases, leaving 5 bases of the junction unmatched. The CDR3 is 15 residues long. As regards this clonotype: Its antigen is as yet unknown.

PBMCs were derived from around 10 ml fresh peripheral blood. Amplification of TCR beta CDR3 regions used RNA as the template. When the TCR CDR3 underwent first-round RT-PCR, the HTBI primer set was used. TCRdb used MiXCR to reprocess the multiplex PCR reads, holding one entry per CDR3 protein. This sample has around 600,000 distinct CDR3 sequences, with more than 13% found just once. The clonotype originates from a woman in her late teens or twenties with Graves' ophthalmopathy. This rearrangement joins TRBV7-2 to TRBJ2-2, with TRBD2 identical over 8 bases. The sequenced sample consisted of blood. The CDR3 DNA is TGTGCCAGCAGCTCAGCGGGAGACCTCACCGGGGAGCTGTTTTTT. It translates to CASSSAGDLTGELFF.